These 22 T cell receptor beta chains were all obtained from the same sample, sequenced in a study of blood T cell repertoires in COVID-19. The method was immunoSEQ multiplex PCR; TCRdb's version includes in-frame clones alone and lacks a portion of them. The sample consists of 300,000 to 450,000 clones, about 90% of them appearing once. Sequencing was carried out using peripheral blood. These receptors were taken from a woman aged 55-75 years with COVID-19, enrolled during active disease.

The chain couples TRBV2 to TRBJ2-7; TRBD1 is a possible D gene (5 bases). With 1 base removed from V and 0 bases from J, the gap between germline ends came to 7 bases. The CDR3 has 14 residues. The germline CDR1 and CDR2 sequences are SNHLY and FYNNEI. Written as DNA, the CDR3 is TGTGCCAGCAGTGAAGGAAGGGGCTCCTACGAGCAGTACTTC. It encodes CASSEGRGSYEQYF. The complete variable domain, with remaining parts taken from reference TRBV2 and TRBJ2-7, reads EPEVTQTPSHQVTQMGQEVILRCVPISNHLYFYWYRQILGQKVEFLVSFYNNEISEKSEIFDDQFSVERPDGSNFTLKIRSTKLEDSAMYFCASSEGRGSYEQYFGPGTRLTVT.

V usage is TRBV7-3 and J usage is TRBJ2-1; the match to TRBD1 covers 9 bases. V lost 7 bases, J lost 5 bases, and 15 bases stayed unmatched. CDR1 SGHTA and CDR2 FQGTGA come from the germline V gene. The CDR3 runs 17 residues. CDR3 nucleotide sequence: TGTGCCAGCAACATGTTTTCCCGGGACAGGGAGAACAATGAGCAGTTCTTC. Translating gives CASNMFSRDRENNEQFF.

V usage is TRBV3-1 (or the pseudogene TRBV3-2) and J usage is TRBJ1-2; 7 bases line up with TRBD1. Germline CDR1 is LGHDT and CDR2 is YNNKEL (reference sequence). This CDR3 contains 14 residues. V trimming: 3 bases; J trimming: 6 bases; junction bases outside the gene matches: 7. In DNA form, the CDR3 reads TGTGCCAGCAGCCAGCCAGGGACAGTCAATGGCTACACCTTC. Translating it yields CASSQPGTVNGYTF.

The chain couples TRBV5-1 to TRBJ2-2, with a possible D match to TRBD2 (5 bases). CDR3 length equals 17 residues. Germline CDR1 and CDR2: SGHRS and YFSETQ. Trimming took off 1 base at V and 0 bases at J, with 13 bases between the two ends. CDR3 loop: CASSLSLSGSNTGELFF. The CDR3 DNA follows: TGCGCCAGCAGCTTGTCCCTAAGCGGCTCGAACACCGGGGAGCTGTTTTTT.

This clone was observed a handful of times. This sequence joins TRBV9 and TRBJ1-3; D possibly corresponds to TRBD1 (5 bases). Trimming removed 3 bases at V and 2 bases at J, with 9 bases between. This CDR3 spans 14 amino acids. Germline lookup yields CDR1 SGDLS and CDR2 YYNGEE. Written as DNA, the CDR3 is TGTGCCAGCAGCGGAACGGGGGCTGGAAACACCATATATTTT. It yields the protein CASSGTGAGNTIYF.

The V call is TRBV19, the J call TRBJ1-5; a possible D gene is TRBD1 (6 bases). The germline V gene encodes CDR1 LNHDA and CDR2 SQIVND (reference sequence). Trimming shortened V by 6 bases and J by 7 bases, and 19 bases separated the two germline ends. The CDR3 has 15 amino acids. This CDR3 reads CASSERGAAAQPQHF. CDR3 coding DNA: TGTGCCAGTAGCGAGCGGGGGGCGGCCGCCCAGCCCCAGCATTTT.

The chain uses TRBV24-1 and TRBJ1-2; a weak D match, TRBD1 (5 bases). Germline CDR1 is KGHDR and CDR2 is SFDVKD. V was shortened by 8 bases and J by 2 bases, with 17 bases between the two germline ends. CDR3 length: 15 residues. Written as DNA, the CDR3 is TGTGCCACCAAGGCGGACAACCCCCGAAACTATGGCTACACCTTC. Protein: CATKADNPRNYGYTF.

The rearrangement links TRBV24-1 to TRBJ2-2; the D gene is possibly TRBD1 (6 bases). This CDR3 comprises 13 residues. Germline V gene data show CDR1 as KGHDR and CDR2 as SFDVKD. Trimming cost V 5 bases and J 6 bases, with 9 bases left between them. The CDR3 loop reads CATSVRGAGELFF. CDR3 nucleotide sequence: TGTGCCACCAGTGTCAGGGGCGCCGGGGAGCTGTTTTTT.

This clone has more than one count but fewer than ten. This chain connects TRBV6-2 or TRBV6-3 to TRBJ1-6; 8 bases are a match to TRBD1. Germline lookup yields CDR1 MNHEY and CDR2 SVGEGT. V shed 6 bases and J 5 bases; nucleotides not matched to a gene: 6. The CDR3 length is 15 residues. The CDR3 DNA is TGTGCCAGCAGCGACAGGGGAGGAGATAATTCACCCCTCCACTTT. As protein: CASSDRGGDNSPLHF.

This clone was recorded only once. This chain joins TRBV7-3 and TRBJ2-5, with D possibly being TRBD2 (6 bases). The CDR3 consists of 14 residues. CDR1 is SGHTA and CDR2 is FQGTGA in the germline V gene. With 1 base removed from V and 6 bases from J, the gap between germline ends came to 12 bases. The CDR3 is CASSLSGVGQTQYF. The CDR3, as DNA: TGTGCCAGCAGCTTAAGCGGGGTCGGGCAGACCCAGTACTTC.

This clone was detected only a few times. Additional DNA sequences in this sample encode the identical CDR3. V is TRBV29-1 and J is TRBJ1-1; 7 bases agree with TRBD1. CDR1 and CDR2 from the germline V gene are SQVTM and ANQGSEA. Unmatched junction bases numbered 1, after V lost 5 bases and J lost 1 base. This CDR3 is 12 amino acids long. In DNA form, the CDR3 reads TGCAGCGTTCGACAGGGGAACACTGAAGCTTTCTTT. Amino acids: CSVRQGNTEAFF.

The chain combines TRBV5-6 with TRBJ2-3, with 8 bases fitting TRBD2. V gave up 7 bases and J gave up 10 bases; unmatched junction bases: 20. The CDR3 spans 16 residues. Germline V gene lookup returns CDR1 SGHDT and CDR2 YYEEEE. The CDR3 loop reads CASLPTRGGPRRSQYF. CDR3 DNA: TGTGCCAGCCTACCGACTCGCGGGGGGCCTCGGAGGTCGCAGTATTTT.

This clone was counted only a few times. V gene TRBV12-2 combines with J gene TRBJ1-3. TRBV12-2 is annotated as a pseudogene. The CDR3 extends over 17 amino acids. CDR3 region: CASRLVGGNLSGNTIYF. In DNA, the CDR3 is TGTGCAAGTCGCTTGGTTGGGGGGAACCTCTCTGGAAACACCATATATTTT.

The chain combines TRBV19 with TRBJ1-4; D perhaps matches TRBD1 (5 bases). V lost 6 bases, J lost 2 bases, and 25 bases lay in between. Germline assignment: CDR1 LNHDA and CDR2 SQIVND (reference sequence). The CDR3 runs 19 residues. The CDR3 region has the DNA TGTGCCAGTAGCTTATACTCCTCAAACACAGGTCGGACTAATGAAAAACTGTTTTTT. Its protein is CASSLYSSNTGRTNEKLFF.

The rearrangement uses TRBV2 and TRBJ2-6, with TRBD1 matching 9 bases. Germline V gene data show CDR1 as SNHLY and CDR2 as FYNNEI. The CDR3 runs 14 residues. The ends lost 7 bases at V and 3 bases at J; junction bases unmatched: 1. The CDR3 is CASTDRGGANVLTF. CDR3 DNA: TGTGCCAGCACGGACAGGGGTGGGGCCAACGTCCTGACTTTC.

This sequence joins TRBV2 and TRBJ2-7, with a tentative D call TRBD2 (6 bases). The CDR3 loop spans 14 amino acids. The V gene's germline CDR1 is SNHLY and CDR2 FYNNEI. Trimming stripped 11 bases from V and 3 bases from J, with 20 bases between. CDR3 in DNA: TGTGCCGGCCGGGGGAGCCCCCCCAACTACGAGCAGTACTTC. The encoded protein is CAGRGSPPNYEQYF.

The CDR3 region is CASSLMAGYEQYF. In nucleotides, the CDR3 is TGTGCCAGCAGTTTAATGGCGGGGTACGAGCAGTACTTC. The chain uses TRBV28 and TRBJ2-7, with D possibly TRBD2 on 6 matching bases. With 2 bases removed from V and 4 bases from J, the gap between germline ends came to 9 bases. Germline lookup yields CDR1 MDHEN and CDR2 SYDVKM. There are 13 residues in the CDR3.

The chain recombines TRBV28 with TRBJ2-5, with 8 bases that match TRBD1. J lost 0 bases, V lost 5 bases, and 5 bases had no gene match. The CDR3 has 15 residues. Looked up from germline, CDR1 is MDHEN and CDR2 is SYDVKM. The chain's CDR3 is CASSGNRGYQETQYF. DNA for the CDR3: TGTGCCAGCAGTGGGAACAGGGGGTACCAAGAGACCCAGTACTTC.

The genes are TRBV6-5 and TRBJ1-3; D remains unclear. V dropped 7 bases and J dropped 3 bases, with 16 bases sitting between them. CDR1 MNHEY and CDR2 SVGAGI come from the germline V gene. This CDR3 is built from 15 residues. CDR3: CASTRGLEGGNTIYF. CDR3 DNA sequence: TGTGCCAGCACTCGGGGTTTGGAGGGTGGAAACACCATATATTTT.

V gene TRBV3-1 (or the pseudogene TRBV3-2) combines with J gene TRBJ1-5; D is unclear. The CDR3 runs 12 residues. V lost 1 base to trimming and J lost 11 bases, with 9 bases between them. Germline CDR1 reads LGHDT; CDR2 reads YNNKEL (reference sequence). CDR3 bases: TGTGCCAGCAGCCAAGGGTTCCGAGCCCAGCATTTT. This translates into CASSQGFRAQHF.

This clone was seen just once. V and J are TRBV3-1 (or the pseudogene TRBV3-2) and TRBJ1-4; D gene uncertain. The CDR3 has 15 residues. The V and J ends lost 3 bases and 10 bases respectively, with 18 bases between them. CDR1 and CDR2 (germline): LGHDT, YNNKEL (reference sequence). The CDR3 DNA reads TGTGCCAGCAGCCAGGGAATCGGACCGAGGGCAAAACTGTTTTTT. Translated: CASSQGIGPRAKLFF.

The V and J genes are TRBV5-6 and TRBJ1-1; no firm D call. The CDR3 extends over 16 amino acids. From germline, CDR1 is SGHDT and CDR2 YYEEEE. V was trimmed by 4 bases and J by 0 bases, leaving 16 bases between them. This chain's CDR3 is CASSPLTAQMNTEAFF. For the CDR3, the DNA is TGTGCCAGCAGCCCGTTAACAGCTCAAATGAACACTGAAGCTTTCTTT.